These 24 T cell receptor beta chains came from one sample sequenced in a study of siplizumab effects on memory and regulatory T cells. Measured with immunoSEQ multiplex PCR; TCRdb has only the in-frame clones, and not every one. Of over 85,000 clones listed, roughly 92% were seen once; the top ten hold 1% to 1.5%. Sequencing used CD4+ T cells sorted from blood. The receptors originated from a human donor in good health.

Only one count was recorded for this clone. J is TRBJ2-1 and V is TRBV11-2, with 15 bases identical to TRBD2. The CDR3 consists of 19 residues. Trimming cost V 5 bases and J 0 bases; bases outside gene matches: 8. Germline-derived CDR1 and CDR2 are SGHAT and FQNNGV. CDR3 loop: CASSPGLAGGPHSYNEQFF. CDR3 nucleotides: TGTGCCAGCAGCCCCGGACTAGCGGGAGGGCCTCACTCCTACAATGAGCAGTTCTTC.

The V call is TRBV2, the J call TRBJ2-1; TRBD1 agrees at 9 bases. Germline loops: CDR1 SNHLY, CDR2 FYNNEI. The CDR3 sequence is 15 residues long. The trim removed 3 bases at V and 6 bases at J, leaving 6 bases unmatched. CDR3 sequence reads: CASSDPGQGVNEQFF. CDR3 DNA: TGTGCCAGCAGTGATCCGGGACAGGGCGTCAATGAGCAGTTCTTC.

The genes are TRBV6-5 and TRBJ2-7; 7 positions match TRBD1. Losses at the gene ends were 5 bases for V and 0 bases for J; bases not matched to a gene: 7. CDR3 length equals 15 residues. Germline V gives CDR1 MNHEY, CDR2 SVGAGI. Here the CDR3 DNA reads TGTGCCAGCAGTATCCTAGCAGGGGGCTCCTACGAGCAGTACTTC. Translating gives CASSILAGGSYEQYF.

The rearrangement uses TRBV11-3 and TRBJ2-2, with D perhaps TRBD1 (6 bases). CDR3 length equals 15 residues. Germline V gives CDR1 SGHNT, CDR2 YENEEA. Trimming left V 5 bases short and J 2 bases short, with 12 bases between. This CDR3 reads CASSEDGTNTGELFF. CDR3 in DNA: TGTGCCAGCAGCGAAGATGGGACAAACACCGGGGAGCTGTTTTTT. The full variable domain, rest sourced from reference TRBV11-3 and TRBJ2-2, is EAGVVQSPRYKIIEKKQPVAFWCNPISGHNTLYWYLQNLGQGPELLIRYENEEAVDDSQLPKDRFSAERLKGVDSTLKIQPAELGDSAVYLCASSEDGTNTGELFFGEGSRLTVL.

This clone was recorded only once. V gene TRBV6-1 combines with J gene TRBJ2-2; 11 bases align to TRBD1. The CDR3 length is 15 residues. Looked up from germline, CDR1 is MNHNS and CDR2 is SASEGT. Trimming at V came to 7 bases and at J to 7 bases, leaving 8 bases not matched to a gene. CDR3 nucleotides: TGTGCCAGCAACGGACAGGGGGCAAGGGGCGGGGAGCTGTTTTTT. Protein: CASNGQGARGGELFF.

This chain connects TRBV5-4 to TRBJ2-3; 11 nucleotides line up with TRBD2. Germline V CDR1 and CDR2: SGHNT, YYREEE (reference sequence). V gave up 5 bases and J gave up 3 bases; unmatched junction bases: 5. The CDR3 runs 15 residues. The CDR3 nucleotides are TGTGCCAGCAGATTAGCGGGAGGGCGGACAGATACGCAGTATTTT. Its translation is CASRLAGGRTDTQYF.

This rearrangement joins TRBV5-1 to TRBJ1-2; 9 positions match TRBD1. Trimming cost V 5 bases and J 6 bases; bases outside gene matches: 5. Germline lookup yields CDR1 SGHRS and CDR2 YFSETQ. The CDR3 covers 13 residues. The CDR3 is CASRGQGGDGYTF. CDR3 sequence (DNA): TGCGCCAGCAGGGGACAGGGAGGAGATGGCTACACCTTC.

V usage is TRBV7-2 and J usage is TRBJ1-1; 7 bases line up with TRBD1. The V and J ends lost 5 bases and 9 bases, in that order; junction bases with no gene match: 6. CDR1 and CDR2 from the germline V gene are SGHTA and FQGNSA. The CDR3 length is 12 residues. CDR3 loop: CASSVKTGKAFF. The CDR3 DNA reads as TGTGCCAGCAGCGTAAAGACAGGGAAAGCTTTCTTT.

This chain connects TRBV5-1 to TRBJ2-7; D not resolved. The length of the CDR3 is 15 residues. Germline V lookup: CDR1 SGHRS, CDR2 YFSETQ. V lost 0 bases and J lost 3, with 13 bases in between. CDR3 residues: CASSLVSVGFYEQYF. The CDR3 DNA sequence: TGCGCCAGCAGCTTGGTGAGTGTAGGGTTCTACGAGCAGTACTTC. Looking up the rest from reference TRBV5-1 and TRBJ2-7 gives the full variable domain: KAGVTQTPRYLIKTRGQQVTLSCSPISGHRSVSWYQQTPGQGLQFLFEYFSETQRNKGNFPGRFSGRQFSNSRSEMNVSTLELGDSALYLCASSLVSVGFYEQYFGPGTRLTVT.

The CDR3 spells CASSGGRRRVGSAEAFF. Here the CDR3 DNA reads TGCGCCAGCAGTGGGGGTAGGAGGAGGGTAGGTTCTGCTGAAGCTTTCTTT. The rearrangement links TRBV10-2 to TRBJ1-1; unclear D gene. The V and J ends lost 4 bases and 6 bases respectively, with 24 bases between them. The CDR3 totals 17 residues. CDR1 is WSHSY, CDR2 SAAADI, per germline.

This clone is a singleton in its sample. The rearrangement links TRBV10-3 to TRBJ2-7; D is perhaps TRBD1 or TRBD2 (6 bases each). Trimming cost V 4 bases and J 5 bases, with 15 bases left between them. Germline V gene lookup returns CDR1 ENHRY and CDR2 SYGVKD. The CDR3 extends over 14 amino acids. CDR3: CAISGGDTGHEQYF. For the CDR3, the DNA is TGTGCCATCAGTGGGGGGGACACGGGCCACGAGCAGTACTTC.

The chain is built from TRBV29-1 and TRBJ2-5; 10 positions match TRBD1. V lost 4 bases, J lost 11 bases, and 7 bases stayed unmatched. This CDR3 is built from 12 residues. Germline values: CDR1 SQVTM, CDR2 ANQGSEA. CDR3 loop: CSVGQGAREQYF. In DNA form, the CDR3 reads TGCAGCGTTGGACAGGGGGCGCGTGAGCAGTACTTC.

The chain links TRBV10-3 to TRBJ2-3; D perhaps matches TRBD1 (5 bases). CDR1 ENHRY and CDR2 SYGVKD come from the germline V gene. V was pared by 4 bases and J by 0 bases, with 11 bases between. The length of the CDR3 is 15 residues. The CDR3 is CAISVGGASTDTQYF. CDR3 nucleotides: TGTGCCATCAGTGTGGGTGGGGCTAGCACAGATACGCAGTATTTT.

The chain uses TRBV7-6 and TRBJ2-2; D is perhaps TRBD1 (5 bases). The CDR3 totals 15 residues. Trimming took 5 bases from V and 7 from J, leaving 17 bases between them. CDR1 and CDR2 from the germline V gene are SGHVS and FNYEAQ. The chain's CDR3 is CASSPDTGYDGELFF. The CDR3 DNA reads TGTGCCAGCAGCCCGGACACAGGTTACGACGGGGAGCTGTTTTTT.

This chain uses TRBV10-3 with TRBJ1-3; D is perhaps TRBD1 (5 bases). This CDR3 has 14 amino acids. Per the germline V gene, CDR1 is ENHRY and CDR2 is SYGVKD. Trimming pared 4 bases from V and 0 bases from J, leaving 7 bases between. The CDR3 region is CAISVDSSGNTIYF. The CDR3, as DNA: TGTGCCATCAGTGTAGACAGCTCTGGAAACACCATATATTTT.

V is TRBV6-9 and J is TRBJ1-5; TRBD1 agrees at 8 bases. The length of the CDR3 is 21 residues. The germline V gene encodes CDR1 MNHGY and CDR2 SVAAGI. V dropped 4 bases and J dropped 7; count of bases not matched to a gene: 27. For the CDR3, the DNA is TGTGCCAGCAGTTCTCTTTTTGGCGACTATAATCTCAGGGGGCCAGGGCAGCCCCAGCATTTT. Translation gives CASSSLFGDYNLRGPGQPQHF.

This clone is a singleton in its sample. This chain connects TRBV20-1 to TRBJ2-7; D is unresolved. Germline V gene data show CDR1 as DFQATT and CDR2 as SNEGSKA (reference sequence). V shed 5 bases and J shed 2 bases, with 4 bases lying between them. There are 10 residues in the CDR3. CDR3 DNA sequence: TGCAGTGCTGGAGCCTACGAGCAGTACTTC. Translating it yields CSAGAYEQYF.

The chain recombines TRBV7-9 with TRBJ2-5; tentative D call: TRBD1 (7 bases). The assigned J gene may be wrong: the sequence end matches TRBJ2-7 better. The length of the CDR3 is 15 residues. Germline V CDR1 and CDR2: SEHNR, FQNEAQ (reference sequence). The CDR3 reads CASTFGGGGGYEQYF. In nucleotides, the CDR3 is TGTGCCAGCACCTTTGGAGGAGGGGGCGGCTACGAGCAGTACTTC.

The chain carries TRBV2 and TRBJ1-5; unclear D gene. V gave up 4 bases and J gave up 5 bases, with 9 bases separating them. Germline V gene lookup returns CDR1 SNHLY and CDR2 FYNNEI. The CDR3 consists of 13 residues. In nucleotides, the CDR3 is TGTGCCAGCAGTGGTTCCGGAGATCAGCCCCAGCATTTT. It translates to CASSGSGDQPQHF.

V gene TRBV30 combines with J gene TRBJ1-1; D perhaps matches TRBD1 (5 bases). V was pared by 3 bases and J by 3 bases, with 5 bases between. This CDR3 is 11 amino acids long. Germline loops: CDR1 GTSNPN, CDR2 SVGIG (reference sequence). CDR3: CAWSRDTEAFF. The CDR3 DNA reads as TGTGCCTGGAGCAGGGACACTGAAGCTTTCTTT.

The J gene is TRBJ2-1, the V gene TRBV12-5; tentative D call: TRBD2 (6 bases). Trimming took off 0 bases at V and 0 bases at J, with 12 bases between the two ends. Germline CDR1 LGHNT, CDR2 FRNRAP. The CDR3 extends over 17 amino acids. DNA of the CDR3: TGTGCTAGTGGTTTGGTTCCGGGGGTGCGCTCCTACAATGAGCAGTTCTTC. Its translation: CASGLVPGVRSYNEQFF.

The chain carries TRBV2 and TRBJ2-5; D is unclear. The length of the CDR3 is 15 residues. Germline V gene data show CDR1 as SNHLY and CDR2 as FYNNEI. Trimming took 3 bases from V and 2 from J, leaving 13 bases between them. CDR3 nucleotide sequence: TGTGCCAGCAGTGATGGCCTACCCATGCAAGAGACCCAGTACTTC. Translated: CASSDGLPMQETQYF.

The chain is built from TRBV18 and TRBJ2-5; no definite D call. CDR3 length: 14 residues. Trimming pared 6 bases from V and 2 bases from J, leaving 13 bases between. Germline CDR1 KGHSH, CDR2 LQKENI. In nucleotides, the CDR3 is TGTGCCAGCTCCCCTCAGCCAGCTCAAGAGACCCAGTACTTC. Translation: CASSPQPAQETQYF.

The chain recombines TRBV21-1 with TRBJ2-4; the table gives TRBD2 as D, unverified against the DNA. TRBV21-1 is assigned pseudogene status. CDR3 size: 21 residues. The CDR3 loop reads CASSLGVDRRTSGLAKNIQYF. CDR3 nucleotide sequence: TGTGCCAGCAGCTTAGGAGTCGACCGACGGACTAGCGGGCTAGCCAAAAACATTCAGTACTTC.